The rows below give T cell receptor beta chains drawn from one sample of a study of blood T cell repertoires in COVID-19. The assay was immunoSEQ multiplex PCR, and TCRdb's table has in-frame clones only and misses some. The sample has under 300,000 clones, about nine tenths seen once. Sample: peripheral blood. These TCRs come from a man between 50 and 59 years old with acute or convalescent COVID-19. Each CDR3 is given with its conserved first and last residue. A D gene is named only where the DNA matches it firmly. Not all rows give a size; the values are once, few, many and, for expanded clones, a class.

>TRBV9|TRBJ1-6|TRBD1|.
CASSVALTGVGNSPLHF
TGTGCCAGCAGCGTAGCCCTGACAGGGGTGGGGAATTCACCCCTCCACTTT
>TRBV3-1/TRBV3-2|TRBJ2-2|.|.
CASRPGGPNTGELFF
TGTGCCAGCAGACCGGGGGGCCCGAACACCGGGGAGCTGTTTTTT
>TRBV5-1|TRBJ1-5|TRBD1|.
CASSPGQGGYSNQPQHF
TGCGCCAGCAGCCCAGGACAGGGTGGGTATAGCAATCAGCCCCAGCATTTT
>TRBV19|TRBJ2-2|TRBD2|.
CASQSGLATLTNTGELFF
TGTGCCAGCCAATCAGGACTAGCAACTTTAACAAACACCGGGGAGCTGTTTTTT
>TRBV6-4|TRBJ2-1|TRBD2|once
CASSDFVGGGNEQFF
TGTGCCAGCAGTGACTTTGTGGGCGGGGGGAATGAGCAGTTCTTC
>TRBV13|TRBJ2-1|.|.
CASSGRGAADYNEQFF
TGTGCCAGCAGCGGGCGGGGTGCGGCCGACTACAATGAGCAGTTCTTC
>TRBV2|TRBJ2-5|TRBD1|.
CATGLRTGLETQYF
TGTGCCACCGGACTTCGGACAGGGCTGGAGACCCAGTACTTC
>TRBV2|TRBJ1-4|TRBD1|.
CASSGTGRGKLFF
TGTGCCAGCAGTGGGACAGGGAGAGGAAAACTGTTTTTT
>TRBV30|TRBJ1-5|TRBD1|.
CAWSAGTGAAQPQHF
TGTGCCTGGAGTGCAGGGACAGGGGCCGCGCAGCCCCAGCATTTT
>TRBV6-1|TRBJ1-5|TRBD1|.
CASSEQGAGQPQHF
TGTGCCAGCAGTGAGCAGGGGGCGGGTCAGCCCCAGCATTTT
>TRBV5-4|TRBJ1-6|.|.
CASSYPGLPDSPLHF
TGTGCCAGCAGCTACCCAGGGTTACCGGATTCACCCCTCCACTTT
>TRBV6-5|TRBJ2-7|TRBD2|.
CASSSREGWHEQYF
TGTGCCAGCAGTAGCCGGGAGGGATGGCACGAGCAGTACTTC
>TRBV3-1/TRBV3-2|TRBJ1-1|.|once
CASSPEGRRRDTEAFF
TGTGCCAGCAGCCCCGAGGGCCGTCGGCGGGACACTGAAGCTTTCTTT
>TRBV19|TRBJ2-3|TRBD1|.
CASSLGTGVDTQYF
TGTGCCAGTAGTTTAGGGACAGGGGTAGATACGCAGTATTTT
>TRBV2|TRBJ1-5|.|.
CASSEQNDQPQHF
TGTGCCAGCAGTGAACAAAATGATCAGCCCCAGCATTTT
>TRBV28|TRBJ1-1|.|.
CASSFGGGPNTEAFF
TGTGCCAGCAGTTTCGGGGGGGGCCCGAACACTGAAGCTTTCTTT
>TRBV24-1|TRBJ1-2|TRBD1|.
CATGDSPNYGYTF
TGTGCCACCGGGGACAGTCCTAACTATGGCTACACCTTC
>TRBV5-1|TRBJ1-2|TRBD1|.
CASSLGQGGGYTF
TGCGCCAGCAGCTTGGGACAGGGTGGCGGCTACACCTTC
>TRBV3-1/TRBV3-2|TRBJ2-7|.|.
CASSQGVPGAYEQYF
TGTGCCAGCAGCCAAGGAGTCCCAGGGGCCTACGAGCAGTACTTC
>TRBV18|TRBJ1-2|TRBD1|.
CASSPNSGGWHYGYTF
TGTGCCAGCTCACCAAACTCAGGGGGCTGGCACTATGGCTACACCTTC
>TRBV14|TRBJ2-1|TRBD1|.
CASSQARQGSYNEQFF
TGTGCCAGCAGCCAAGCAAGACAGGGCTCGTACAATGAGCAGTTCTTC
>TRBV6-5|TRBJ1-2|.|.
CASKTGGGGYTF
TGTGCCAGCAAAACGGGGGGCGGTGGCTACACCTTC
>TRBV10-3|TRBJ1-1|.|.
CAIRIGQNTEAFF
TGTGCCATCAGAATCGGACAAAACACTGAAGCTTTCTTT
>TRBV2|TRBJ1-5|.|.
CASSGGLYSNQPQHF
TGTGCCAGCAGTGGGGGCCTATATAGCAATCAGCCCCAGCATTTT
>TRBV20-1|TRBJ1-1|.|.
CSASEANTEAFF
TGCAGTGCTAGTGAGGCGAACACTGAAGCTTTCTTT
>TRBV5-1|TRBJ2-2|TRBD2|.
CASTTGGGLSGGELFF
TGCGCCAGCACCACCGGCGGGGGTTTAAGTGGCGGGGAGCTGTTTTTT
>TRBV5-1|TRBJ1-1|.|.
CASSFSEMNTEAFF
TGCGCCAGCAGCTTCAGTGAAATGAACACTGAAGCTTTCTTT
>TRBV3-1/TRBV3-2|TRBJ1-3|.|.
CASSQPRQLSGNTIYF
TGTGCCAGCAGCCAACCGCGACAGCTCTCTGGAAACACCATATATTTT
>TRBV18|TRBJ2-7|TRBD1|.
CASSPVPGQGGEQYF
TGTGCCAGCTCACCTGTCCCGGGACAGGGTGGCGAGCAGTACTTC
>TRBV14|TRBJ2-7|.|.
CASSQGLGRSSYEQYF
TGTGCCAGCAGCCAAGGACTAGGCAGGAGCTCCTACGAGCAGTACTTC
>TRBV30|TRBJ2-2|.|.
CAWDRPPGELFF
TGTGCCTGGGACAGGCCCCCCGGGGAGCTGTTTTTT
>TRBV30|TRBJ1-1|.|.
CAWRTSGMGEAFF
TGTGCCTGGAGAACCTCAGGGATGGGTGAAGCTTTCTTT
>TRBV3-1/TRBV3-2|TRBJ1-2|TRBD1|.
CASSHADRSSNYGYTF
TGTGCCAGCAGCCACGCGGACAGGTCCTCTAACTATGGCTACACCTTC
>TRBV18|TRBJ2-3|.|.
CASSPLLPDSTDTQYF
TGTGCCAGCTCACCACTGTTGCCAGACTCCACAGATACGCAGTATTTT
>TRBV9|TRBJ2-3|.|.
CASSAYTDTQYF
TGTGCCAGCAGCGCCTACACAGATACGCAGTATTTT
>TRBV4-2|TRBJ2-1|TRBD2|.
CASSPRTSGGAAYNEQFF
TGTGCCAGCAGCCCCCGGACTAGCGGGGGGGCGGCCTACAATGAGCAGTTCTTC
>TRBV3-1/TRBV3-2|TRBJ1-1|.|.
CASSQAWAPNTEAFF
TGTGCCAGCAGCCAAGCGTGGGCCCCGAACACTGAAGCTTTCTTT
>TRBV19|TRBJ1-1|.|once
CASSIDRGTAFF
TGTGCCAGTAGTATAGATCGGGGTACCGCTTTCTTT
>TRBV10-3|TRBJ2-5|.|.
CAISEGLMVQETQYF
TGTGCCATCAGTGAGGGACTGATGGTACAAGAGACCCAGTACTTC
>TRBV6-6|TRBJ1-1|.|.
CASSASVNTEAFF
TGTGCCAGCAGTGCCTCAGTGAACACTGAAGCTTTCTTT
>TRBV27|TRBJ1-2|TRBD1|.
CASSPRQGPYGYTF
TGTGCCAGCAGTCCGCGACAGGGGCCTTATGGCTACACCTTC
>TRBV30|TRBJ2-5|.|.
CAALPQGGAQYF
TGTGCCGCGCTCCCACAGGGGGGGGCCCAGTACTTC
>TRBV12-3/TRBV12-4|TRBJ1-4|.|.
CASSLSGGGKLFF
TGTGCCAGCAGTTTATCCGGGGGTGGAAAACTGTTTTTT
>TRBV7-3|TRBJ1-6|.|.
CASSPVYNSPLHF
TGTGCCAGCAGCCCCGTCTATAATTCACCCCTCCACTTT
>TRBV6-5|TRBJ2-3|TRBD1|.
CASSPRTGSDTQYF
TGTGCCAGCAGCCCCCGGACAGGGTCAGATACGCAGTATTTT
>TRBV19|TRBJ2-5|.|.
CASSEWAGQTQYF
TGTGCCAGTAGTGAGTGGGCAGGGCAGACCCAGTACTTC
>TRBV3-1/TRBV3-2|TRBJ1-4|.|.
CASSQDIAYWGAGNEKLFF
TGTGCCAGCAGCCAAGATATAGCATATTGGGGCGCAGGAAATGAAAAACTGTTTTTT
>TRBV27|TRBJ2-3|TRBD2|.
CASSPYPGLAGGPPDTQYF
TGTGCCAGCAGTCCTTATCCGGGACTAGCGGGGGGTCCGCCCGATACGCAGTATTTT
>TRBV27|TRBJ2-5|TRBD2|.
CASFGLAGGRTQYF
TGTGCCAGCTTTGGACTAGCGGGGGGGAGGACCCAGTACTTC
>TRBV10-2|TRBJ2-4|.|once
CASSQRREIQYF
TGCGCCAGCAGCCAGCGGAGGGAGATTCAGTACTTC
>TRBV19|TRBJ1-5|.|.
CASRGPGQHQPQHF
TGTGCCAGTAGGGGGCCCGGACAGCATCAGCCCCAGCATTTT
>TRBV6-5|TRBJ1-6|.|few
CASSPREPYNSPLHF
TGTGCCAGCAGTCCCAGGGAACCCTATAATTCACCCCTCCACTTT
>TRBV5-1|TRBJ1-1|.|.
CASSLVPGDTEAFF
TGCGCCAGCAGCTTGGTTCCGGGAGATACTGAAGCTTTCTTT
>TRBV24-1|TRBJ1-5|.|.
CATSDGVGPQHF
TGTGCCACCAGTGATGGAGTCGGGCCCCAGCATTTT
>TRBV6-2/TRBV6-3|TRBJ1-5|TRBD1|.
CASSYSGQGRQPQHF
TGTGCCAGCAGTTACTCCGGACAGGGGCGGCAGCCCCAGCATTTT
>TRBV5-1|TRBJ2-1|TRBD2|.
CASSSRGFDEQFF
TGCGCCAGCAGCTCGCGGGGGTTCGATGAGCAGTTCTTC